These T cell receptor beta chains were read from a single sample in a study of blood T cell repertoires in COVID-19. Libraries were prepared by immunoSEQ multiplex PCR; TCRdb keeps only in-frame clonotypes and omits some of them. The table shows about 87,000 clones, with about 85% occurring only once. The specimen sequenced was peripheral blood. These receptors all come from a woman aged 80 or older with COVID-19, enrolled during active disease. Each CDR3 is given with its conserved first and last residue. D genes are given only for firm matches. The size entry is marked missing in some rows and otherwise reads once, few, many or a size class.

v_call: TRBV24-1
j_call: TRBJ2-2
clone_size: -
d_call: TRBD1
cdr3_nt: TGTGCCACCAGAACAGGGGGCACCGGGGAGCTGTTTTTT
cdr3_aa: CATRTGGTGELFF

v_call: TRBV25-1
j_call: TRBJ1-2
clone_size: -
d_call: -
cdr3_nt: TGTGCCAGCTGGGGGGGCTATGGCTACACCTTC
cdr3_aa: CASWGGYGYTF

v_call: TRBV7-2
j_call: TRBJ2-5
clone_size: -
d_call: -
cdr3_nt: TGTGCCAGCAGCTTCATACGGGGAGAGACCCAGTACTTC
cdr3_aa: CASSFIRGETQYF

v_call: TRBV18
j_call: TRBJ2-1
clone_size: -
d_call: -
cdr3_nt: TGTGCCAGCTCATCTTATCGCGGGGTGGTGGATGAGCAGTTCTTC
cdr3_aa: CASSSYRGVVDEQFF

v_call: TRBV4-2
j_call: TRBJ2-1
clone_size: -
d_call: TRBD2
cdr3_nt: TGTGCCAGCAGCCTTAGACTAGCGGCGAGCTCCTACAATGAGCAGTTCTTC
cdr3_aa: CASSLRLAASSYNEQFF

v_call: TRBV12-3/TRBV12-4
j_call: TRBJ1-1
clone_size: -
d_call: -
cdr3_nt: TGTGCCAGCAGCTTCCACCCGGGGACTGAAGCTTTCTTT
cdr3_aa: CASSFHPGTEAFF

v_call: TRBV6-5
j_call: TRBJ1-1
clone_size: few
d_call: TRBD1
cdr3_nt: TGTGCCAGCAGACCCGACAGGGGCGGTCTGTCAGCTTTCTTT
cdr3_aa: CASRPDRGGLSAFF

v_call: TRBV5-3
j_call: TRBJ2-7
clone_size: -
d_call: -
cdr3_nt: TGTGCCAGAAGCTCGAACCGGGTCTTGGATCACGAGCAGTACTTC
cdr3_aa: CARSSNRVLDHEQYF

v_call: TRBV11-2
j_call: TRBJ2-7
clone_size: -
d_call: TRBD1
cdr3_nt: TGTGCCAGCAGCTTACGTCCAGGGGGTGTTTCCATCGAGCAGTACTTC
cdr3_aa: CASSLRPGGVSIEQYF

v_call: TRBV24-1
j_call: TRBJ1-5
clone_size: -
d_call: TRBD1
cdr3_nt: TGTGCCACCAGTGATCCAACAGGGGGCAATCAGCCCCAGCATTTT
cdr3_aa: CATSDPTGGNQPQHF

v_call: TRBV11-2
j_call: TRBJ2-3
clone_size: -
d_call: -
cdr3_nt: TGTGCCAGCTCAACCCAGGGCACAGATACGCAGTATTTT
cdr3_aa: CASSTQGTDTQYF

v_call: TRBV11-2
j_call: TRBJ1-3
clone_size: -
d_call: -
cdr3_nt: TGTGCCAGCAGCTTAGAGGGGCGGAGCTCTGGAAACACCATATATTTT
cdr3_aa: CASSLEGRSSGNTIYF

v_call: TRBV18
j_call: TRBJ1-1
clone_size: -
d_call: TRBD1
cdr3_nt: TGTGCCAGCTCACCCGGGACAGGCGGCACTGAAGCTTTCTTT
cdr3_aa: CASSPGTGGTEAFF

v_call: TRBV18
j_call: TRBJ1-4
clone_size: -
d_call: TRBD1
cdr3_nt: TGTGCCAGCTCACCCCCCGGGACAGGTAATGAAAAACTGTTTTTT
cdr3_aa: CASSPPGTGNEKLFF

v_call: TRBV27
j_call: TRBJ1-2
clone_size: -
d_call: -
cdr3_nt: TGTGCCAGCAGCCTTTTCGTGGGCAGGGATGGCTACACCTTC
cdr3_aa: CASSLFVGRDGYTF

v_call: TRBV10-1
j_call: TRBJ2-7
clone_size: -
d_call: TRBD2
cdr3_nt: TGCGCCAGCAGTGAGTCGGGCGGGAGGGTGGACGAGCAGTACTTC
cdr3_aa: CASSESGGRVDEQYF

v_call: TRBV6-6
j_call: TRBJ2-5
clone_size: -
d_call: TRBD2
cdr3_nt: TGTGCCAGCAGCCAGGGACTAGCGGGGAACCAAGAGACCCAGTACTTC
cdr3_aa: CASSQGLAGNQETQYF

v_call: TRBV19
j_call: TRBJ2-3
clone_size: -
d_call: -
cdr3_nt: TGTGCCAGTAGTATAGGGGACTCCCGCACAGATACGCAGTATTTT
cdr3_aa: CASSIGDSRTDTQYF

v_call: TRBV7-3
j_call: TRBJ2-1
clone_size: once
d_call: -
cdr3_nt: TGTGCCAGCAGCTTAGACACAACTTACAATGAGCAGTTCTTC
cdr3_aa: CASSLDTTYNEQFF

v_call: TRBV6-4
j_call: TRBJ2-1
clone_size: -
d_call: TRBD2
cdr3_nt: TGTGCCAGCAGCCGACTAGCGGGAGGGGGCTACAATGAGCAGTTCTTC
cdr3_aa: CASSRLAGGGYNEQFF

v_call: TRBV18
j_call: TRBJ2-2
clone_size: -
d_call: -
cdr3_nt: TGTGCCAGCTCACCAAGTGGGGGGGCCGCCGGGGAGCTGTTTTTT
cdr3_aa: CASSPSGGAAGELFF

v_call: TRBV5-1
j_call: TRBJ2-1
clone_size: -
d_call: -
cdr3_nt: TGCGCCAGCAGCTTTGGAGGGACTGGGAATTACAATGAGCAGTTCTTC
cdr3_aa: CASSFGGTGNYNEQFF

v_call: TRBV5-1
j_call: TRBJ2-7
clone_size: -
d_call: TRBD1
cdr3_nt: TGCGCCAGCAGCGCCGGACAGGGCCTGGATGGCGAGCAGTACTTC
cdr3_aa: CASSAGQGLDGEQYF

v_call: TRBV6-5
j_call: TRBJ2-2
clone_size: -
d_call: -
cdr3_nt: TGTGCCAGCAGTCCGGGTCTCACCGGGGAGCTGTTTTTT
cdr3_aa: CASSPGLTGELFF

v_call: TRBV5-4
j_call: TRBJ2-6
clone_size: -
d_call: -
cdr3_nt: TGTGCCAGCAGCGCAGATTATGGGGCCAACGTCCTGACTTTC
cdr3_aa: CASSADYGANVLTF

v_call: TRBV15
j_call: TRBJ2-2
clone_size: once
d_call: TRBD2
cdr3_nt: TGTGCCACCAGCAGAGGTCTAGCGGAGAACACCGGGGAGCTGTTTTTT
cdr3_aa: CATSRGLAENTGELFF

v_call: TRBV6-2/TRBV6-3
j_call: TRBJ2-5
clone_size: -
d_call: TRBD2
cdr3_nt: TGTGCCAGCAGTCCGGGAGGGGAGACCCAGTACTTC
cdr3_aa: CASSPGGETQYF

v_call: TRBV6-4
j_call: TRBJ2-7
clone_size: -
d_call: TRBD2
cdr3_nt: TGTGCCAGCAGTGAATCACTAGCGGGGAGGGAGCAGTACTTC
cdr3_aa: CASSESLAGREQYF

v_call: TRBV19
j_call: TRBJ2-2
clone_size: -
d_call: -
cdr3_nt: TGTGCCAGTAGCCTAATGGGCCCCCAAGCCGGGGAGCTGTTTTTT
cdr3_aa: CASSLMGPQAGELFF

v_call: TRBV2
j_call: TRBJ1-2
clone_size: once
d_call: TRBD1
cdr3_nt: TGTGCCAGCAAAGGGGACAGGGGAAGAGGCTACACCTTC
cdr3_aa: CASKGDRGRGYTF

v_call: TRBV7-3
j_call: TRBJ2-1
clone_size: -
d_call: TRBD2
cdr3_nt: TGTGCCAGCAGCCGACCCGGGACTAGCGGGGGACTAACCCACAATGAGCAGTTCTTC
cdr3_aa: CASSRPGTSGGLTHNEQFF

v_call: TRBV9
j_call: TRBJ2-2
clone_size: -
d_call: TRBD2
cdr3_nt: TGTGCCAGCAGAACGGGACTAGCGGGCACCGGGGAGCTGTTTTTT
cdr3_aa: CASRTGLAGTGELFF

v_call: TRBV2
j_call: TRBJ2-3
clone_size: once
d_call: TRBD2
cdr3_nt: TGTGCCAGCAGTGAACTCGGTACTAGCGGGGGAAGCACAGATACGCAGTATTTT
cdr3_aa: CASSELGTSGGSTDTQYF

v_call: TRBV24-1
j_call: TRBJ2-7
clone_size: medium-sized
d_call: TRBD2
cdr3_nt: TGTGCCACCAGTGATGCACTAGCGGGATACGAGCAGTACTTC
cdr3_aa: CATSDALAGYEQYF

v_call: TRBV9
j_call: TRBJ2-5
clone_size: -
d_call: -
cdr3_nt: TGTGCCAGCAGCGTAGAATCGGGAGAAGAGACCCAGTACTTC
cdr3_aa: CASSVESGEETQYF